This T cell receptor beta chain was profiled in a study of Ad26.COV2.S vaccination and SARS-CoV-2 variants. Study-level background: Recipients of Ad26.COV2.S got it intramuscularly, once or twice 56 days apart.

The protocol was immunoSEQ multiplex PCR, while the TCRdb copy is restricted to in-frame clones and leaves out a portion. The table lists about 680,000 clones, around 90% of them singletons. General study results and limits: Vaccine recipients surpassed placebo recipients in spike-specific TCR breadth. Substantial breadth was reportedly displayed by spike-specific CD8+ and CD4+ T cell responses after vaccination.

CDR1 SQVTM and CDR2 ANQGSEA come from the germline V gene. The CDR3 consists of 14 residues. The V end lost 4 bases, the J end lost 0 bases, and 12 bases lay between the germline ends. For this clone: Its antigen is not identified.

Indicated treatment: some 19 received Ad26.COV2.S at low or high dose, single or two shots; about 5 received placebo; per-sample allocation not given. The study sampled participants on day 63 after the first vaccine or placebo injection. The V gene is TRBV29-1, the J gene TRBJ1-1; D unclear. This specimen was peripheral blood, taken in a trial of Ad26.COV2.S vaccine versus placebo. This TCR came from a person aged 18-65 years who received the Ad26.COV2.S COVID-19 vaccine or a placebo. The CDR3 loop reads CSVAQGGMNTEAFF. DNA for the CDR3: TGCAGCGTTGCCCAAGGAGGGATGAACACTGAAGCTTTCTTT.